The source of this T cell receptor (beta chain) is a study of long-term antiretroviral therapy in people with HIV. The CDR3 runs to 12 residues. Germline values: CDR1 SGHTA, CDR2 FQGNSA. Trimming took 5 bases from V and 10 from J, leaving 14 bases between them. With survey level as its setting, the immunoSEQ assay was v3.0. Sequenced by immunoSEQ multiplex PCR; TCRdb stores in-frame clones only, minus some. The sample lists 25,000 to 30,000 clones; just under 90% were seen once. The sequencing used unsorted PBMCs, collected 3.2 years before starting antiretroviral therapy. The clonotype comes from a man aged 45-65 years with HIV. This chain joins TRBV7-2 and TRBJ1-2, with D possibly being TRBD1 (5 bases). CDR3 amino acids: CASSLNGGDYTF. CDR3 nucleotides: TGTGCCAGCAGCCTCAACGGGGGGGACTACACCTTC.